The rows below give T cell receptor beta chains drawn from one sample of a study of blood T cell repertoires in COVID-19. Some clones are missing from TCRdb's copy, which holds only in-frame ones; the method was immunoSEQ multiplex PCR. The sample shows 390,000 or so clones, around 90% of them seen only once. The source material was peripheral blood. These receptor sequences come from a woman aged 25 to 39 with COVID-19, enrolled during active disease. The CDR3 runs from the conserved cysteine through the conserved F or W.

v_call cdr3_length cdr3_aa
TRBV5-1 14 CASSNTGAATEAFF
TRBV6-4 13 CASSRERNTEAFF
TRBV28 14 CASRIGTTTETQYF
TRBV5-8 18 CASSSLAGASADSYEQYF
TRBV4-3 15 CASSQDRGTRPGYTF
TRBV23-1 14 CARPPGQGANEQFF
TRBV6-2/TRBV6-3 17 CASSTPPGGGDQETQYF
TRBV5-1 17 CASSLVSGGQNTGELFF
TRBV5-8 15 CASSLDRLSGNTIYF
TRBV10-3 16 CAISERQENSNQPQHF
TRBV7-2 19 CASSRDRGPLGWNSDTQYF
TRBV19 20 CASSPPPGTGGRSSYNEQFF
TRBV6-5 13 CASSYGRTYGYTF
TRBV5-4 17 CASSLVGWGPNTGELFF
TRBV7-9 15 CASSPTTGSPYEQYF
TRBV9 13 CASSVQNTGELFF
TRBV6-2/TRBV6-3 13 CASSYVGSGGYTF
TRBV7-2 16 CASSSRTSGGTDTQYF
TRBV6-5 13 CATDRGSVDTQYF
TRBV5-4 13 CASSYDRGDGYTF
TRBV7-2 12 CASSLVANEQFF
TRBV5-4 12 CASSGGNYEQYF
TRBV28 15 CASSPGQGYTGELFF
TRBV6-5 13 CASSLQGNYGYTF
TRBV9 15 CASSAGTGTYNEQFF
TRBV2 14 CASSDSDIFNEQFF
TRBV4-1 13 CASSQAGPDTQYF
TRBV4-3 15 CASSLSTGMNTEAFF
TRBV3-1/TRBV3-2 14 CASSPLAITGELFF
TRBV11-2 14 CASSRMTGHYGYTF
TRBV19 15 CASSMRGPNYNEQFF
TRBV19 16 CASSPLGDRENTEAFF